The rows below give T cell receptor beta chains drawn from one sample of a study of blood T cell repertoires in COVID-19. Method: immunoSEQ multiplex PCR; TCRdb's copy keeps in-frame clones and lacks some. The profile shows around 250,000 clones, roughly 86% of them singletons. Source material: peripheral blood. The receptors were gathered from a man aged 35 to 55 with active or convalescent COVID-19. Both conserved end residues are part of each CDR3. The D gene is left open where the match is weak. Clone size is stated in some rows and not others, as once, few, many or a class when expanded.

V: TRBV24-1
D: TRBD1
J: TRBJ2-2
size: NA
DNA: TGTGCCACCAGTGATGCGGACAGGGGCGGCACCGGGGAGCTGTTTTTT
CDR3: CATSDADRGGTGELFF

V: TRBV27
D: NA
J: TRBJ2-1
size: NA
DNA: TGTGCCAGCAGAATAGGTGCGGTCTCCTACAATGAGCAGTTCTTC
CDR3: CASRIGAVSYNEQFF

V: TRBV25-1
D: TRBD1
J: TRBJ1-4
size: NA
DNA: TGTGCCAGCAGTGAGGCCGGGACAGGGGGCTGGGAAAAACTGTTTTTT
CDR3: CASSEAGTGGWEKLFF

V: TRBV5-1
D: NA
J: TRBJ1-1
size: NA
DNA: TGCGCCAGCAGCTTGGAGGGGACAATGAACACTGAAGCTTTCTTT
CDR3: CASSLEGTMNTEAFF

V: TRBV11-3
D: NA
J: TRBJ2-5
size: NA
DNA: TGTGCCAGCAGCTTAGATCCACTTCTAGTTAGGGAGACCCAGTACTTC
CDR3: CASSLDPLLVRETQYF

V: TRBV10-3
D: NA
J: TRBJ1-4
size: once
DNA: TGTGCCATCAGCCCAGGGCTTGCAACTAATGAAAAACTGTTTTTT
CDR3: CAISPGLATNEKLFF

V: TRBV6-4
D: NA
J: TRBJ2-3
size: NA
DNA: TGTGCCAGCAGTGACGACATCTTCACAGATACGCAGTATTTT
CDR3: CASSDDIFTDTQYF

V: TRBV7-9
D: NA
J: TRBJ1-1
size: NA
DNA: TGTGCCAGCAGCAGGGACGGTCACACTGAAGCTTTCTTT
CDR3: CASSRDGHTEAFF

V: TRBV4-1
D: TRBD2
J: TRBJ2-5
size: NA
DNA: TGCGCCAGCAGCCAAGGCGGGGGGAGGGAGACCCAGTACTTC
CDR3: CASSQGGGRETQYF

V: TRBV24-1
D: NA
J: TRBJ1-2
size: once
DNA: TGTGCCACCAGTGATTTAAAAGACCCCCAGGGGCACTATGGCTACACCTTC
CDR3: CATSDLKDPQGHYGYTF

V: TRBV7-3
D: NA
J: TRBJ2-1
size: NA
DNA: TGTGCCAGCAGCTCCGGGTTCCAATACAATGAGCAGTTCTTC
CDR3: CASSSGFQYNEQFF

V: TRBV5-1
D: NA
J: TRBJ1-6
size: NA
DNA: TGCGCCAGCAGCTTGGCCCCAGCAGGATTTAAAAATTCACCCCTCCACTTT
CDR3: CASSLAPAGFKNSPLHF

V: TRBV4-1
D: NA
J: TRBJ1-4
size: once
DNA: TGCGCCAGCAGCCAAGGACTAGAGGAAAAACTGTTTTTT
CDR3: CASSQGLEEKLFF

V: TRBV7-6
D: TRBD2
J: TRBJ2-7
size: once
DNA: TGTGCCAGCAGCCCACTAGCGGGGGACTCCTACGAGCAGTACTTC
CDR3: CASSPLAGDSYEQYF

V: TRBV5-1
D: TRBD1
J: TRBJ2-7
size: NA
DNA: TGCGCCAGCAGCTACGGACAGGACTACGAGCAGTACTTC
CDR3: CASSYGQDYEQYF

V: TRBV5-6
D: NA
J: TRBJ1-1
size: few
DNA: TGTGCCAGCAGCTTCGAGGGCACTGAAGCTTTCTTT
CDR3: CASSFEGTEAFF

V: TRBV2
D: NA
J: TRBJ1-1
size: NA
DNA: TGTGCCAGCAGCCAACTGTCCAACACTGAAGCTTTCTTT
CDR3: CASSQLSNTEAFF

V: TRBV19
D: TRBD1
J: TRBJ2-7
size: NA
DNA: TGTGCCAGTAGTATAGGCGTCGGGACAGGGCCCTACGAGCAGTACTTC
CDR3: CASSIGVGTGPYEQYF

V: TRBV2
D: TRBD1
J: TRBJ2-3
size: many
DNA: TGTGCCAGCAGTGTAGGGGGCGAAAGGTATTTT
CDR3: CASSVGGERYF

V: TRBV3-1/TRBV3-2
D: NA
J: TRBJ2-2
size: NA
DNA: TGTGCCAGCAGCCAGCAGGGTTGGGGAAACACCGGGGAGCTGTTTTTT
CDR3: CASSQQGWGNTGELFF

V: TRBV5-6
D: NA
J: TRBJ2-7
size: NA
DNA: TGTGCCAGCAGCTTGTCCCCAGGAAGCACCTACGAGCAGTACTTC
CDR3: CASSLSPGSTYEQYF

V: TRBV5-1
D: TRBD2
J: TRBJ2-7
size: NA
DNA: TGCGCCAGCAGCTCGCGCTTTACTAGCGGGCTTCACCCCTACGAGCAGTACTTC
CDR3: CASSSRFTSGLHPYEQYF

V: TRBV28
D: TRBD1
J: TRBJ1-1
size: NA
DNA: TGTGCCAGCACCAAACCCGCCGAAGGGGGCGCAAGCACTGAAGCTTTCTTT
CDR3: CASTKPAEGGASTEAFF

V: TRBV19
D: TRBD1
J: TRBJ2-7
size: NA
DNA: TGTGCCAGTAGTATTGGGACAGGGGTCTGGTACGAGCAGTACTTC
CDR3: CASSIGTGVWYEQYF

V: TRBV24-1
D: NA
J: TRBJ1-5
size: NA
DNA: TGTGCCACCAGTGATCGAACAGACAATCAGCCCCAGCATTTT
CDR3: CATSDRTDNQPQHF

V: TRBV27
D: TRBD1
J: TRBJ1-5
size: few
DNA: TGTGCCAGCAGTTTATGGGGACAGGGGAATCAGCCCCAGCATTTT
CDR3: CASSLWGQGNQPQHF

V: TRBV27
D: NA
J: TRBJ2-3
size: NA
DNA: TGTGCCAGCAGTCCCGCTGCGGGCACAGATACGCAGTATTTT
CDR3: CASSPAAGTDTQYF

V: TRBV19
D: NA
J: TRBJ2-7
size: NA
DNA: TGTGCCAGTAGTATCAGGGCTACCTACGAGCAGTACTTC
CDR3: CASSIRATYEQYF

V: TRBV6-1
D: NA
J: TRBJ2-7
size: NA
DNA: TGTGCCAGCAGTGAAGGGGCAGGGAGGGGACACTACGAGCAGTACTTC
CDR3: CASSEGAGRGHYEQYF

V: TRBV9
D: NA
J: TRBJ2-7
size: NA
DNA: TGTGCCAGCAGCGTAAAATTAATCGAAGTTGGGCTGGTGAACTTC
CDR3: CASSVKLIEVGLVNF

V: TRBV28
D: TRBD1
J: TRBJ1-1
size: NA
DNA: TGTGCCAGCAGCCCCGGGGGTACAGGGGGCCCCTCTGGGGCTTTCTTT
CDR3: CASSPGGTGGPSGAFF

V: TRBV10-3
D: NA
J: TRBJ1-6
size: NA
DNA: TGTGCCATCAGTGAGTTGGCAGATAATTCACCCCTCCACTTT
CDR3: CAISELADNSPLHF

V: TRBV6-1
D: NA
J: TRBJ1-1
size: NA
DNA: TGTGCCAGCAGTGAAAGCTGGGGGCTAGGGAACACTGAAGCTTTCTTT
CDR3: CASSESWGLGNTEAFF

V: TRBV24-1
D: TRBD2
J: TRBJ2-1
size: NA
DNA: TGTGCCACCAGTGATTCGTCTAGCGGGAACTACAATGAGCAGTTCTTC
CDR3: CATSDSSSGNYNEQFF

V: TRBV29-1
D: NA
J: TRBJ2-1
size: NA
DNA: TGCAGCGTTGACAACCGGGAGTACAATGAGCAGTTCTTC
CDR3: CSVDNREYNEQFF

V: TRBV10-1
D: NA
J: TRBJ2-3
size: NA
DNA: TGCGCCAGCAGTCTAGCGCCGCACACAGATACGCAGTATTTT
CDR3: CASSLAPHTDTQYF

V: TRBV18
D: NA
J: TRBJ2-3
size: NA
DNA: TGTGCCAGCTCCCCAGGGTTGGGCACGGCCCCCACAGATACGCAGTATTTT
CDR3: CASSPGLGTAPTDTQYF

V: TRBV7-9
D: TRBD1
J: TRBJ1-3
size: NA
DNA: TGTGCCAGCACCACAGGGGGCAAGAACACCATATATTTT
CDR3: CASTTGGKNTIYF

V: TRBV15
D: TRBD1
J: TRBJ1-5
size: NA
DNA: TGTGCCACCAGCCATGACAGGGTGGGGGCCTTGAGCAATCAGCCCCAGCATTTT
CDR3: CATSHDRVGALSNQPQHF

V: TRBV19
D: TRBD1
J: TRBJ1-1
size: NA
DNA: TGTGCCAGTAGTCATATCGACAGGGCTGCTGAAGCTTTCTTT
CDR3: CASSHIDRAAEAFF

V: TRBV11-3
D: TRBD2
J: TRBJ2-7
size: NA
DNA: TGTGCCAGCAGCTTAGACGGCGGGAGGTACGAGCAGTACTTC
CDR3: CASSLDGGRYEQYF

V: TRBV12-3/TRBV12-4
D: NA
J: TRBJ1-1
size: few
DNA: TGTGCCAGCAGTTTAGGGCAGAACACTGAAGCTTTCTTT
CDR3: CASSLGQNTEAFF

V: TRBV7-2
D: TRBD2
J: TRBJ2-1
size: once
DNA: TGTGCCAGCAGCTTAGCAGGGACTAGCGGTTTTACGGGGAAGGAGAATGAGCAGTTCTTC
CDR3: CASSLAGTSGFTGKENEQFF

V: TRBV2
D: TRBD2
J: TRBJ2-3
size: NA
DNA: TGTGCCGCCCTCGGGCGGGGGAGCACAGATACGCAGTATTTT
CDR3: CAALGRGSTDTQYF

V: TRBV2
D: NA
J: TRBJ1-2
size: NA
DNA: TGTGCCAGCAGCCGGACGGAGGTCTATGGCTACACCTTC
CDR3: CASSRTEVYGYTF

V: TRBV27
D: TRBD1
J: TRBJ2-1
size: NA
DNA: TGTGCCAGCAGTGTGGGACAGACCCCGAATGAGCAGTTCTTC
CDR3: CASSVGQTPNEQFF

V: TRBV27
D: NA
J: TRBJ1-4
size: NA
DNA: TGTGCCAGCAGTCCCCGAACAGGACCCAATGAAAAACTGTTTTTT
CDR3: CASSPRTGPNEKLFF